These T cell receptor beta chains were read from a single sample in a study of T cells in Graves' hyperthyroidism and ophthalmopathy. Using its own MiXCR run on the multiplex PCR reads, TCRdb lists one record per CDR3 protein. Altogether roughly 500,000 distinct CDR3 sequences are present, around 46% being singletons, with the ten largest covering around 20%. Sequences were obtained from peripheral blood or thyroid tissue (not recorded which). All receptors come from an adult woman with Graves' disease, either hyperthyroidism or ophthalmopathy (not recorded which). CDR3s include the opening cysteine and the closing phenylalanine or tryptophan. A D gene is named only where the DNA matches it firmly. Size is stated for part of the rows, as once, few or many counts, or as a class when the clone is expanded.

J	D	V	size	DNA	CDR3
TRBJ1-5	.	TRBV7-2	.	TGTGCCAGCAGCTTAGACTGGGGACAAGAGACCCAGCATTTT	CASSLDWGQETQHF
TRBJ2-7	TRBD1	TRBV7-8	many	TGTGCCAGCAGCTTAGCGGGGACAGGGGCGGTCGAGCAGTACTTC	CASSLAGTGAVEQYF
TRBJ2-5	.	TRBV5-1	many	TGCGCCAGCAGCTTGGCAGGGAGTGTGAGTCAAGAGACCCAGTACTTC	CASSLAGSVSQETQYF
TRBJ1-4	TRBD1	TRBV5-1	many	TGCGCCAGCAGCGATGGACAGGCCGGGGGTGAAAAACTGTTTTTT	CASSDGQAGGEKLFF
TRBJ1-2	TRBD1	TRBV20-1	.	TGCAGTGCTGAGCGACAGGGACAAGTTCTTCTGTATGGCTACACCTTC	CSAERQGQVLLYGYTF
TRBJ2-5	.	TRBV7-6	.	TGTGCCAGCAGCTTAGGGACAGCCCCGGAGACCCAGTACTTC	CASSLGTAPETQYF
TRBJ2-5	.	TRBV9	.	TGTGCCAGCAGCGTAGAAGGGCAGACCCAGTACTTC	CASSVEGQTQYF
TRBJ1-5	TRBD1	TRBV20-1	.	TGCAGTGCTAGTCCCCGACAGGGGGTAAGGCAGCCCCAGCATTTT	CSASPRQGVRQPQHF
TRBJ2-5	TRBD2	TRBV12-3/TRBV12-4	many	TGTGCCAGCAGTTCTAGCGGGAGGGCTCTGACCCAGTACTTC	CASSSSGRALTQYF
TRBJ1-2	.	TRBV10-3	many	TGTGCCATCAGTTCCAACAGGGATATGGGAGGCTACACCTTC	CAISSNRDMGGYTF
TRBJ1-4	.	TRBV3-1	many	TGTGCCAGCAGCCAAGATTCGGTAGAAAAACTGTTTTTT	CASSQDSVEKLFF
TRBJ2-1	.	TRBV7-2	.	TGTGCCAGCAGCTCCCTCTGGGTAGGGCCCTCCTACAATGAGCAGTTCTTC	CASSSLWVGPSYNEQFF
TRBJ2-7	TRBD2	TRBV3-1	many	TGTGCCAGCAGCCCTTTACTAGCGGGAGACCACGAGCAGTACTTC	CASSPLLAGDHEQYF
TRBJ1-4	.	TRBV12-3/TRBV12-4	many	TGTGCCAGCAGTTACAGGGTTAGGGAAAAACTGTTTTTT	CASSYRVREKLFF
TRBJ2-5	TRBD2	TRBV5-8	many	TGTGCCAGCAGCGGAGCGGGGAGAGGGGAGACCCAGTACTTC	CASSGAGRGETQYF
TRBJ1-2	TRBD1	TRBV4-2	.	TGTGCCAGCAGCCGAACGACAGGGAGTCTTGGAAACACCTTC	CASSRTTGSLGNTF